Below, 32 T cell receptor beta chains from the same sample are listed, as sequenced in a study of blood T cell repertoires in COVID-19. Using immunoSEQ multiplex PCR, the repertoire was profiled, and TCRdb retains in-frame clones only, with some absent. The top ten hold about a sixth of the sample, which has about 30,000 clones, around 67% seen once. Sequencing used peripheral blood. Source of these receptors: a human donor in a cohort sampled during active COVID-19.

Comments on this clone: This likely came from a read error, as a far larger clone is one base away. This chain uses TRBV11-3 with TRBJ2-1, with TRBD2 matching over 11 bases. There are 15 residues in the CDR3. The germline CDR1 and CDR2 sequences are SGHNT and YENEEA. V was pared by 3 bases and J by 10 bases, with 8 bases of the junction left unmatched. CDR3: CASSFSGGGGKEQFF. CDR3 DNA: TGTGCCAGCAGCTTTAGCGGGGGGGGCGGGAAGGAGCAGTTCTTC.

The chain employs TRBV6-6 and TRBJ1-2, with D possibly being TRBD1 (6 bases). The CDR3 has 15 residues. Trimming took off 6 bases at V and 1 base at J, with 15 bases between the two ends. CDR1 MNHNY and CDR2 SVGAGI come from the germline V gene (reference sequence). The DNA of the CDR3 is TGTGCCAGCAGCGACAGGACGGACCTTAACTATGGCTACACCTTC. Amino acids: CASSDRTDLNYGYTF.

This chain joins TRBV28 and TRBJ2-3; 15 bases fit TRBD2. The germline V gene encodes CDR1 MDHEN and CDR2 SYDVKM. V trimming: 4 bases; J trimming: 5 bases; junction bases outside the gene matches: 4. The CDR3 extends over 16 amino acids. The CDR3 sequence: CASSSGLAGGQDTQYF. In nucleotides, the CDR3 is TGTGCCAGCAGTTCCGGACTAGCGGGAGGGCAAGATACGCAGTATTTT.

J is TRBJ1-2 and V is TRBV19; 10 nucleotides line up with TRBD1. Looked up from germline, CDR1 is LNHDA and CDR2 is SQIVND (reference sequence). Trimming cost V 5 bases and J 8 bases; bases outside gene matches: 5. This CDR3 contains 13 residues. In DNA form, the CDR3 reads TGTGCCAGTAGTCAGACAGGGGGCTACGGCTACACCTTC. As protein: CASSQTGGYGYTF.

The genes are TRBV5-4 and TRBJ1-1; D uncertain. Germline V gives CDR1 SGHNT, CDR2 YYREEE (reference sequence). V lost 6 bases, J lost 5 bases, and 14 bases lay in between. The length of the CDR3 is 13 residues. CDR3 coding DNA: TGTGCCAGCAACCGCCTAGGGAGGACTGAAGCTTTCTTT. Residues: CASNRLGRTEAFF. Using reference TRBV5-4 and TRBJ1-1 for the parts outside the CDR3, the full variable domain is ETGVTQSPTHLIKTRGQQVTLRCSSQSGHNTVSWYQQALGQGPQFIFQYYREEENGRGNFPPRFSGLQFPNYSSELNVNALELDDSALYLCASNRLGRTEAFFGQGTRLTVV.

This clone came up once. In DNA form, the CDR3 reads TGTGCCACCAGTGATTCGAGACTAGCGGGACAACCCTACGAGCAGTACTTC. This encodes CATSDSRLAGQPYEQYF. This chain uses TRBV24-1 with TRBJ2-7, with 11 bases identical to TRBD2. Per germline, CDR1 KGHDR and CDR2 SFDVKD. The J segment lost 2 bases and the V segment lost 2 bases, leaving 7 bases of the junction unmatched. The CDR3 consists of 17 residues.

This sequence joins TRBV9 and TRBJ2-1; D may be TRBD2 (5 bases). V dropped 2 bases and J dropped 5 bases, with 14 bases sitting between them. The CDR3 length is 15 residues. Germline V gene sequence: CDR1 SGDLS, CDR2 YYNGEE. Here the CDR3 reads CASSVYERPNNEQFF. CDR3 coding DNA: TGTGCCAGCAGCGTGTATGAGCGGCCGAACAATGAGCAGTTCTTC. Full variable domain (outside the CDR3, taken from reference TRBV9 and TRBJ2-1): DSGVTQTPKHLITATGQRVTLRCSPRSGDLSVYWYQQSLDQGLQFLIQYYNGEERAKGNILERFSAQQFPDLHSELNLSSLELGDSALYFCASSVYERPNNEQFFGPGTRLTVL.

The genes are TRBV18 and TRBJ1-1, with D maybe TRBD1 (5 bases). With 0 bases removed from V and 1 base from J, the gap between germline ends came to 9 bases. CDR1 and CDR2 (germline): KGHSH, LQKENI. The CDR3 has 15 amino acids. The CDR3 sequence: CASSPPAQANTEAFF. CDR3 bases: TGTGCCAGCTCACCACCGGCACAGGCGAACACTGAAGCTTTCTTT. Supplemented by reference TRBV18 and TRBJ1-1, the full variable domain reads NAGVMQNPRHLVRRRGQEARLRCSPMKGHSHVYWYRQLPEEGLKFMVYLQKENIIDESGMPKERFSAEFPKEGPSILRIQQVVRGDSAAYFCASSPPAQANTEAFFGQGTRLTVV.

The chain joins TRBV24-1 to TRBJ2-3; D not resolved. This CDR3 comprises 11 residues. V lost 3 bases, J lost 7 bases, and 4 bases lay in between. Germline V gives CDR1 KGHDR, CDR2 SFDVKD. CDR3 residues: CATSDPNTQYF. CDR3 coding DNA: TGTGCCACCAGTGATCCTAATACGCAGTATTTT.

This chain joins TRBV7-2 and TRBJ2-3; D is ambiguous. CDR3 length equals 16 residues. Germline V gives CDR1 SGHTA, CDR2 FQGNSA. Trimming stripped 1 base from V and 0 bases from J, with 11 bases between. CDR3 protein: CASSLVLGSSTDTQYF. The CDR3 nucleotides read TGTGCCAGCAGCTTAGTTTTGGGCTCTAGCACAGATACGCAGTATTTT.

This clone was recorded only once. The chain carries TRBV5-1 and TRBJ2-2; 10 bases agree with TRBD2. The CDR3 totals 18 residues. CDR1 is SGHRS, CDR2 YFSETQ, per germline. Trimming removed 3 bases from V and 1 base from J; junction bases left unmatched: 9. CDR3 bases: TGCGCCAGCAGCTCAATACCTAGCGGGGGATGGAACACCGGGGAGCTGTTTTTT. Protein sequence: CASSSIPSGGWNTGELFF.

The chain employs TRBV9 and TRBJ2-5; 15 nucleotides agree with TRBD2. V lost 7 bases to trimming and J lost 3 bases; unmatched junction nucleotides: 7. The CDR3 contains 16 residues. Germline V lookup: CDR1 SGDLS, CDR2 YYNGEE. The CDR3 region is CASGLAGGLGEETQYF. The CDR3 DNA is TGTGCCAGCGGACTAGCGGGAGGGTTAGGGGAAGAGACCCAGTACTTC.

This clone was picked up a small number of times. This chain uses TRBV7-9 with TRBJ1-2, with a tentative D call TRBD1 (6 bases). From germline, CDR1 is SEHNR and CDR2 FQNEAQ (reference sequence). This CDR3 has 13 amino acids. V shed 5 bases and J shed 2 bases, with 9 bases lying between them. DNA for the CDR3: TGTGCCAGCAGCGTTGGACAGAACTATGGCTACACCTTC. Residues: CASSVGQNYGYTF.

Only a few counts were recorded for this clone. This rearrangement joins TRBV9 to TRBJ1-3, with 7 positions matching TRBD1. The germline CDR1 and CDR2 sequences are SGDLS and YYNGEE. The CDR3 length is 16 residues. V dropped 0 bases and J dropped 4; count of bases not matched to a gene: 7. The CDR3 sequence: CASSVEATGLGNTIYF. The DNA of the CDR3 is TGTGCCAGCAGCGTAGAAGCGACAGGGCTAGGAAACACCATATATTTT.

Turning to this clone: The junction differs from germline at one of its ends, possibly a read error. The J gene is TRBJ1-2, the V gene TRBV10-2, with a possible D match to TRBD1 (5 bases). Germline CDR1 reads WSHSY; CDR2 reads SAAADI. This CDR3 comprises 13 residues. The CDR3 protein is CASSEYRHYGYTF. For the CDR3, the DNA is TGCGCCAGCAGCGAGTACAGGCACTATGGCTACACCTTC.

This clone was detected a few times. V and J are TRBV5-5 and TRBJ2-2; 7 nucleotides match TRBD1. V was pared by 0 bases and J by 4 bases, with 3 bases of the junction left unmatched. CDR3 length equals 15 residues. Germline V gene lookup returns CDR1 SGHKS and CDR2 YYEKEE (reference sequence). The CDR3, as DNA: TGTGCCAGCAGCTTGGAGGGACAGATCACCGGGGAGCTGTTTTTT. Translation gives CASSLEGQITGELFF.

V and J are TRBV11-3 and TRBJ2-3, with 9 bases lining up with TRBD1. This CDR3 comprises 15 residues. With V trimmed by 0 bases and J by 8 bases, 6 bases remained unmatched. Germline V CDR1 and CDR2: SGHNT, YENEEA. CDR3 bases: TGTGCCAGCAGCTTAGAATATGGGACAGGGAGTACGCAGTATTTT. Translated, it gives CASSLEYGTGSTQYF.

The rearrangement links TRBV9 to TRBJ2-7, with D possibly TRBD2 on 6 matching bases. The CDR3 is made up of 15 amino acids. Germline-derived CDR1 and CDR2 are SGDLS and YYNGEE. The ends were cut back, 0 bases at V and 4 bases at J, with 14 bases in the middle. The CDR3 region has the DNA TGTGCCAGCAGCGTAGATTACGGGAGAGGATACGAGCAGTACTTC. Its translation is CASSVDYGRGYEQYF. Using reference TRBV9 and TRBJ2-7 for the parts outside the CDR3, the full variable domain is DSGVTQTPKHLITATGQRVTLRCSPRSGDLSVYWYQQSLDQGLQFLIQYYNGEERAKGNILERFSAQQFPDLHSELNLSSLELGDSALYFCASSVDYGRGYEQYFGPGTRLTVT.

The chain combines TRBV5-1 with TRBJ1-3; a possible D gene is TRBD1 (6 bases). V was pared by 0 bases and J by 1 base, with 8 bases between. The CDR3 is 15 residues long. Germline V gives CDR1 SGHRS, CDR2 YFSETQ. CDR3 protein: CASSLGRGSGNTIYF. DNA for the CDR3: TGCGCCAGCAGCTTGGGCAGGGGTTCTGGAAACACCATATATTTT.

This clone is classed as large. The rearrangement links TRBV27 to TRBJ2-7, with a tentative D call TRBD1 (6 bases). Germline V gene lookup returns CDR1 MNHEY and CDR2 SMNVEV (reference sequence). V lost 5 bases, J lost 4 bases, and 12 bases lay in between. The CDR3 runs 13 residues. The DNA of the CDR3 is TGTGCCAGCAGTCTGGCCCAGGGGTACGAGCAGTACTTC. Translation gives CASSLAQGYEQYF.

The chain has TRBV7-9 and TRBJ2-7; D possibly corresponds to TRBD1 (5 bases). CDR3 size: 12 residues. V dropped 3 bases and J dropped 6 bases, with 9 bases sitting between them. From germline, CDR1 is SEHNR and CDR2 FQNEAQ (reference sequence). CDR3 residues: CASSLTAPEQYF. The DNA for the CDR3 is TGTGCCAGCAGCTTGACAGCTCCCGAGCAGTACTTC.

This clone was observed a few times. This chain links TRBV4-3 with TRBJ1-2; tentatively, D is TRBD1 (5 bases). Germline assignment: CDR1 LGHNA and CDR2 YSLEER. This CDR3 spans 14 amino acids. Trimming stripped 1 base from V and 1 base from J, with 7 bases between. CDR3 nucleotide sequence: TGCGCCAGCAGCCAAGGGGGCTTTAACTATGGCTACACCTTC. Protein sequence: CASSQGGFNYGYTF.

The V gene is TRBV7-9, the J gene TRBJ2-2; D is ambiguous. Germline V gene sequence: CDR1 SEHNR, CDR2 FQNEAQ (reference sequence). V was cut by 2 bases and J by 1 base, with 2 bases left in between. The CDR3 length is 13 residues. The CDR3 reads CASSLLNTGELFF. CDR3 nucleotide sequence: TGTGCCAGCAGCTTACTGAACACCGGGGAGCTGTTTTTT. Full variable domain (remainder filled in from reference TRBV7-9 and TRBJ2-2): DTGVSQNPRHKITKRGQNVTFRCDPISEHNRLYWYRQTLGQGPEFLTYFQNEAQLEKSRLLSDRFSAERPKGSFSTLEIQRTEQGDSAMYLCASSLLNTGELFFGEGSRLTVL.

The chain carries TRBV5-1 and TRBJ1-1; D might be TRBD1 (5 bases). CDR3 length: 15 amino acids. Germline V gene lookup returns CDR1 SGHRS and CDR2 YFSETQ. The V end lost 0 bases, the J end lost 5 bases, and 14 bases lay between the germline ends. Here the CDR3 DNA reads TGCGCCAGCAGCTTGGCCATGGGGCGGGGGACTGAAGCTTTCTTT. Translated: CASSLAMGRGTEAFF.

This sequence joins TRBV27 and TRBJ2-7, with 10 bases aligning to TRBD1. V shed 0 bases and J 3 bases; nucleotides not matched to a gene: 5. In germline, CDR1 is MNHEY, CDR2 SMNVEV (reference sequence). CDR3 size: 16 residues. CDR3 amino acids: CASSLSGQGEYYEQYF. CDR3 coding DNA: TGTGCCAGCAGTTTATCAGGACAGGGGGAGTACTACGAGCAGTACTTC.

CDR3 sequence: CASSKSGTGMGIQYF. The CDR3 nucleotides read TGTGCCAGCAGTAAGAGCGGGACAGGGATGGGAATCCAGTACTTC. V is TRBV7-6 and J is TRBJ2-5; the match to TRBD1 covers 9 bases. V shed 6 bases and J 10 bases; nucleotides not matched to a gene: 15. CDR1 and CDR2 (germline): SGHVS, FNYEAQ. This CDR3 is 15 amino acids long.

J is TRBJ2-5 and V is TRBV19; tentative D call: TRBD1 (5 bases). Trimming removed 6 bases from V and 2 bases from J, with 10 bases in between. Germline V CDR1 and CDR2: LNHDA, SQIVND (reference sequence). The CDR3 loop spans 13 amino acids. The CDR3 DNA reads TGTGCCAGTAGCCAGGGAAGGCAAGAGACCCAGTACTTC. It yields the protein CASSQGRQETQYF.

This sequence joins TRBV27 and TRBJ2-7, with 7 bases aligning to TRBD2. The V gene end was trimmed by 2 bases and the J gene end by 7 bases; junction bases not matched to a gene: 2. The CDR3 covers 12 residues. Germline assignment: CDR1 MNHEY and CDR2 SMNVEV (reference sequence). The CDR3 sequence is CASSLVAGEQYF. CDR3 nucleotides: TGTGCCAGCAGTTTAGTAGCGGGTGAGCAGTACTTC.

V usage is TRBV4-1 and J usage is TRBJ1-4, with TRBD1 identical over 7 bases. Trimming took 6 bases from V and 6 from J; bases not matched to a gene: 10. The CDR3 length is 15 residues. Germline CDR1 and CDR2: MGHRA and YSYEKL. CDR3 region: CASSPTGANDEKLFF. The CDR3 coding sequence is TGCGCCAGCAGTCCAACAGGGGCAAACGATGAAAAACTGTTTTTT.

The chain has TRBV7-9 and TRBJ1-3; tentative D call: TRBD1 (5 bases). CDR3 size: 18 residues. Trimming shortened V by 0 bases and J by 0 bases, and 15 bases separated the two germline ends. Germline V gives CDR1 SEHNR, CDR2 FQNEAQ (reference sequence). CDR3 nucleotide sequence: TGTGCCAGCAGCTTAGCCGGGGGGACGGCTTACTCTGGAAACACCATATATTTT. As protein: CASSLAGGTAYSGNTIYF. Complete variable domain (other parts from reference TRBV7-9 and TRBJ1-3): DTGVSQNPRHKITKRGQNVTFRCDPISEHNRLYWYRQTLGQGPEFLTYFQNEAQLEKSRLLSDRFSAERPKGSFSTLEIQRTEQGDSAMYLCASSLAGGTAYSGNTIYFGEGSWLTVV.

The genes are TRBV6-5 and TRBJ2-5; D gene uncertain. Trimming left V 6 bases short and J 1 base short, with 12 bases between. Germline assignment: CDR1 MNHEY and CDR2 SVGAGI. The CDR3 sequence is 14 residues long. The CDR3 loop reads CASSLTGSQETQYF. CDR3 in DNA: TGTGCCAGCAGCCTCACCGGGTCCCAAGAGACCCAGTACTTC.

CDR3 loop: CASSILDRQEQYF. CDR3 coding DNA: TGTGCCAGTAGTATATTGGACAGGCAAGAGCAGTACTTC. The chain is built from TRBV19 and TRBJ2-7; 7 bases are shared with TRBD1. The V gene's germline CDR1 is LNHDA and CDR2 SQIVND (reference sequence). The J segment lost 7 bases and the V segment lost 2 bases, leaving 5 bases of the junction unmatched. This CDR3 contains 13 residues.